This paragraph covers one T cell receptor beta chain sequence. What it recognizes is unknown. The authors isolated CD4+ T cells after around 11 days of culture. Two-dose BNT162b2 or mRNA-1273 vaccination was given to participants. This sample is drawn from a study of vaccination effects on CD4 cells after COVID-19. Profiled with immunoSEQ multiplex PCR; TCRdb holds only in-frame clones, not every one. Of tens of thousands of clones listed, around 70% are singletons. The CDR3 consists of 15 residues. Trimming removed 2 bases at V and 8 bases at J, with 15 bases between. Germline assignment: CDR1 SGHDN and CDR2 FVKESK.

The chain has TRBV14 and TRBJ1-4; D is unresolved. This sample comprised CD4+ T cells from PBMCs cultured without peptide, obtained after COVID-19 vaccination. This receptor was taken from a human donor who received a COVID-19 vaccine. CDR3 nucleotide sequence: TGTGCCAGCAGCCAACTCACGGGAGGCAGGGAAAAACTGTTTTTT. This codes for CASSQLTGGREKLFF.